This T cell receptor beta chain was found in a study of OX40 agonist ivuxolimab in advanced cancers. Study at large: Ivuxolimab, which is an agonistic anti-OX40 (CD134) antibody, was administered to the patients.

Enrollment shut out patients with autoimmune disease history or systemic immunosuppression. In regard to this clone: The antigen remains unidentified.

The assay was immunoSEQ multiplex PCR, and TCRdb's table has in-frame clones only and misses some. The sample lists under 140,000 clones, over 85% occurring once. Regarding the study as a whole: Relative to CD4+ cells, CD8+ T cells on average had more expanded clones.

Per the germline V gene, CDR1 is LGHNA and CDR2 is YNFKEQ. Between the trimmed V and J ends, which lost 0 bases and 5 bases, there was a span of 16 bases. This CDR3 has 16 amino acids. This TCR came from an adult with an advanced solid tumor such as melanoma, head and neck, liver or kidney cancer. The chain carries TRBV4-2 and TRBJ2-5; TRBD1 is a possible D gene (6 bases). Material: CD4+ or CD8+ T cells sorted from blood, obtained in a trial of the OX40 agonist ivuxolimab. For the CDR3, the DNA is TGTGCCAGCAGCCAAGACTGGGGGCAGCGGATCGAGACCCAGTACTTC. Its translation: CASSQDWGQRIETQYF.